This TCR beta chain was sequenced in a study of T-cell reconstitution after alpha-beta-depleted transplantation in children. Study-wide findings and caveats: Surviving recipient T cells and thymic progenitors accounted for the high day-60 TCRbeta diversity observed in some patients. In patients about two months after transplant, alpha-beta T cells reportedly arose from several hundred expanded graft clones. T cells produced anew were the main source of T-cell counts and diversity one year after transplant.

For TCRbeta, the library was prepared with unique molecular identifiers. MiXCR, run by TCRdb on the PCR reads, gives a single entry per CDR3 protein. The table records approximately 980,000 distinct CDR3 sequences, around 30% of them present only once. Worth noting for this clonotype: Antigen unknown.

The sequenced sample was PBMCs, mostly from graft donor cells, obtained 360 days after TCRalphabeta/CD19-depleted stem cell transplant. This TCR came from a boy less than two years old who had a stem cell transplant for SCID, so the T cells may come from the graft donor.

Written as DNA, the CDR3 is TGCGCCAGCAGCCTCCCGGGACTAGCGAACAATGAGCAGTTCTTC. Its translation is CASSLPGLANNEQFF. The rearrangement joins TRBV5-1 to TRBJ2-1; 10 bases fit TRBD2. The CDR3 consists of 15 residues. Losses at the gene ends were 4 bases for V and 5 bases for J; bases not matched to a gene: 6. CDR1 SGHRS and CDR2 YFSETQ come from the germline V gene.